The sequence of this T cell receptor (beta chain) was determined in a study of T cell clones after liver transplantation. Study-level information: Three of eight recipients were HCV-positive; others had non-autoimmune, non-viral indications.

Ten or more counts support this clone. Trimming removed 2 bases at V and 12 bases at J, with 14 bases between. The CDR3 contains 14 residues. Germline V gene data show CDR1 as SGHAT and CDR2 as FQNNGV. The data were produced by immunoSEQ multiplex PCR, yet TCRdb's version contains in-frame clones alone and is incomplete. In the table there are just over 60,000 clones, around 75% of which are singletons. This sequence was found in a human donor who received a liver transplant. Sequenced material: CD4+ T cells from blood, taken before liver transplant. The gene calls are TRBV11-2 and TRBJ1-6; D perhaps matches TRBD1 (5 bases). In nucleotides, the CDR3 is TGTGCCAGCAGCTTATCCCCCAGGGTAGGACCCCTCCACTTT. It translates to CASSLSPRVGPLHF.